This is a list of T cell receptor beta chains from one sample in a study of blood T cell repertoires in COVID-19. The assay was immunoSEQ multiplex PCR, and TCRdb's table has in-frame clones only and misses some. The sample carries about 85,000 clones, roughly four fifths recorded once. What was sequenced was peripheral blood. These receptors were obtained from an elderly woman with acute or convalescent COVID-19. Both conserved end residues are part of each CDR3. The D gene is left open where the match is weak. The size entry is marked missing in some rows and otherwise reads once, few, many or a size class.

J	V	D	size	CDR3	DNA
TRBJ1-3	TRBV12-5	NA	many	CASGLSAGSGNTIYF	TGTGCTAGTGGTTTGTCCGCAGGCTCTGGAAACACCATATATTTT
TRBJ2-5	TRBV2	TRBD2	NA	CASTGGGETQYF	TGTGCCAGCACGGGGGGAGGGGAGACCCAGTACTTC
TRBJ2-1	TRBV12-3/TRBV12-4	NA	NA	CASSSRDEQFF	TGTGCCAGCAGTTCCCGCGATGAGCAGTTCTTC
TRBJ2-7	TRBV5-1	NA	NA	CASSLGTGYEQYF	TGCGCCAGCAGCTTAGGCACAGGCTACGAGCAGTACTTC
TRBJ1-6	TRBV6-5	TRBD1	once	CASSRTGVNSPLHF	TGTGCCAGCAGCCGAACAGGGGTAAATTCACCCCTCCACTTT
TRBJ2-1	TRBV9	TRBD2	NA	CASSVAPTGTSGRNEQFF	TGTGCCAGCAGCGTAGCCCCCACCGGGACTAGCGGGAGGAATGAGCAGTTCTTC
TRBJ1-3	TRBV18	NA	NA	CASSPPANSGNTIYF	TGTGCCAGCTCACCACCGGCCAACTCTGGAAACACCATATATTTT
TRBJ1-2	TRBV27	TRBD1	NA	CASSPGQGSSGYTF	TGTGCCAGCTCCCCGGGACAGGGATCATCTGGCTACACCTTC
TRBJ2-4	TRBV10-1	NA	few	CASSPDRRAKNIQYF	TGCGCCAGCAGTCCAGACAGGCGGGCCAAAAACATTCAGTACTTC
TRBJ1-1	TRBV6-5	TRBD1	NA	CASRTGGGTEAFF	TGTGCCAGCAGGACAGGGGGAGGTACTGAAGCTTTCTTT
TRBJ1-2	TRBV18	TRBD1	NA	CASSGQGAIIRYGYTF	TGTGCCAGCTCGGGACAGGGGGCGATTATTCGCTATGGCTACACCTTC
TRBJ2-1	TRBV11-3	TRBD2	few	CASSLGLAGGRDYNEQFF	TGTGCCAGCAGCTTAGGGCTAGCGGGAGGTCGGGACTACAATGAGCAGTTCTTC
TRBJ1-1	TRBV6-6	NA	NA	CASSGVNTEAFF	TGTGCCAGCAGCGGGGTGAACACTGAAGCTTTCTTT
TRBJ2-7	TRBV7-9	NA	NA	CASSDPLESSYEQYF	TGTGCCAGCAGCGATCCCTTGGAGAGCTCCTACGAGCAGTACTTC
TRBJ1-4	TRBV6-5	NA	NA	CASRQGTGEKLFF	TGTGCCAGCAGGCAGGGTACCGGTGAAAAACTGTTTTTT
TRBJ1-2	TRBV18	TRBD1	NA	CASSATGVDYGYTF	TGTGCCAGCTCAGCGACAGGGGTTGACTATGGCTACACCTTC
TRBJ1-5	TRBV18	NA	NA	CASSPATGHINQPQHF	TGTGCCAGCTCACCAGCTACGGGACACATCAATCAGCCCCAGCATTTT
TRBJ1-1	TRBV5-4	TRBD1	NA	CASSPPGTGDTEAFF	TGTGCCAGCAGCCCCCCCGGGACAGGGGACACTGAAGCTTTCTTT
TRBJ2-1	TRBV5-3	TRBD2	NA	CARSPSGTSGAPYEQFF	TGTGCCAGAAGCCCCTCCGGGACTAGCGGGGCCCCTTATGAGCAGTTCTTC
TRBJ2-7	TRBV15	TRBD1	NA	CATSEQGASEQYF	TGTGCCACCAGCGAGCAGGGGGCTAGCGAGCAGTACTTC
TRBJ2-2	TRBV3-1/TRBV3-2	NA	NA	CASSPRQAPGELFF	TGTGCCAGCAGCCCCCGACAGGCCCCCGGGGAGCTGTTTTTT
TRBJ1-4	TRBV3-1/TRBV3-2	NA	NA	CASSTVSGGEKLFF	TGTGCCAGCAGTACAGTTAGTGGTGGTGAAAAACTGTTTTTT
TRBJ1-2	TRBV19	NA	NA	CASTSANYGYTF	TGTGCCAGTACCTCCGCTAACTATGGCTACACCTTC
TRBJ2-5	TRBV18	NA	NA	CASSRPGTQQETQYF	TGTGCCAGCTCCCGACCCGGGACACAGCAAGAGACCCAGTACTTC
TRBJ2-6	TRBV5-1	NA	NA	CASTSSRRSRSGANVLTF	TGCGCCAGCACCTCTAGTCGTCGGTCCCGTTCTGGGGCCAACGTCCTGACTTTC
TRBJ1-2	TRBV4-1	TRBD1	NA	CASSQDQTGGGNYGYTF	TGCGCCAGCAGCCAAGATCAAACAGGGGGCGGAAACTATGGCTACACCTTC
TRBJ2-7	TRBV19	TRBD1	NA	CASSVLGTGIDEQYF	TGTGCCAGTAGTGTTCTCGGGACAGGGATCGACGAGCAGTACTTC
TRBJ1-6	TRBV27	TRBD1	NA	CASSPRTGAQNSPLHF	TGTGCCAGCAGTCCGCGGACAGGGGCTCAAAATTCACCCCTCCACTTT
TRBJ2-1	TRBV10-1	TRBD2	NA	CASSELPGGQRYFF	TGCGCCAGCAGTGAGTTGCCGGGAGGGCAACGGTACTTCTTC
TRBJ2-1	TRBV19	NA	NA	CAVQGELLTEQFF	TGTGCCGTACAGGGAGAGCTTCTAACTGAGCAGTTCTTC